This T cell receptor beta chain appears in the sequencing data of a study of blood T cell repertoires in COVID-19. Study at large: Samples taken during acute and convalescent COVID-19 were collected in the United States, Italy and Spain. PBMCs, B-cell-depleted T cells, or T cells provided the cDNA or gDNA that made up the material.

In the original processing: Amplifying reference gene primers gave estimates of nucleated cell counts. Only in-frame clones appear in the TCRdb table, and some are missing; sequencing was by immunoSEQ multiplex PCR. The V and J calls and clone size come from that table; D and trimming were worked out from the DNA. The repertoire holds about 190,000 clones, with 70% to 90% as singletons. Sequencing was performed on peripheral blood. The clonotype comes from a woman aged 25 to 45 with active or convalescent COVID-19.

CDR3 loop: CASSLRLNPSGNTIYF. The DNA for the CDR3 is TGTGCCAGCAGCCTTCGACTGAACCCTTCTGGAAACACCATATATTTT. This chain joins TRBV9 and TRBJ1-3, with no clear D. The germline CDR1 and CDR2 sequences are SGDLS and YYNGEE. The CDR3 runs 16 residues. V lost 4 bases to trimming and J lost 1 base, with 15 bases between them.